A selection of T cell receptor beta chains follows, all from one sample in a study of T cells expressing NK-cell markers. TCRdb re-called the 5' RACE reads; one entry per CDR3 protein, DNA not given. The listing records about 400,000 distinct CDR3 sequences. The sequenced sample consisted of blood T cells: a sorted CD56 or NKG2C T cell subset, CD4+ or CD8+ T cells, or bulk PBMC T cells (not recorded which). The receptors stem from a woman aged 50 to 60 in good health. Each CDR3 is given with its conserved first and last residue.

>TRBV5-1|TRBJ2-7
CASSLSGTYSYEQYF
>TRBV12-3/TRBV12-4|TRBJ2-5
CASRLLAPGETQYF
>TRBV4-1|TRBJ2-3
CASSQRTSGISTDTQYF
>TRBV27|TRBJ2-3
CASSSLAGRDTQYF
>TRBV19|TRBJ2-2
CASNAVAGSEELFF
>TRBV6-6|TRBJ2-7
CASTATPGLRYEQCF
>TRBV10-3|TRBJ2-1
CAISLTSGRAGDEQFF
>TRBV5-1|TRBJ2-1
CASKDVTHDEQFF
>TRBV30|TRBJ1-1
CAWQLHRGMNTEAFF
>TRBV5-6|TRBJ2-5
CASSRLAGETQYF
>TRBV12-3/TRBV12-4|TRBJ1-3
CASSLPPPGTGKRPGNTIYF
>TRBV12-3/TRBV12-4|TRBJ1-1
CASSLAGLNTEAFF
>TRBV29-1|TRBJ2-1
CSVGDRGFQFF
>TRBV16|TRBJ2-7
CASSQSIQGPYEQYF
>TRBV5-1|TRBJ2-1
CASSLGNYRVTANEQFF
>TRBV30|TRBJ2-3
CAWSRMTVEDTQYF
>TRBV15|TRBJ2-5
CATATGWTQETQYF
>TRBV24-1|TRBJ2-1
CATSDFQGSSYGEQFF
>TRBV28|TRBJ2-5
CASSLGGASGKETQYF
>TRBV11-3|TRBJ1-1
CASSLRVGQRNTEAFF
>TRBV29-1|TRBJ2-5
CSVGGRAETQYF
>TRBV5-1|TRBJ1-5
CASSLTGNSNQPQHF